This TCR beta chain comes out of a study of Ad26.COV2.S vaccination and SARS-CoV-2 variants. TCRdb's copy holds only in-frame clones and misses some; the assay was immunoSEQ multiplex PCR. The sample records about 350,000 clones, just over 90% being singletons. This CDR3 contains 15 residues. Germline values: CDR1 SGHTS, CDR2 YDEGEE. Trimming left V 0 bases short and J 4 bases short, with 11 bases between. General study points: Placebo recipients trailed vaccine recipients in spike-specific TCR breadth. Analyses that measured TCR breadth and depth may have underestimated total T cell responses. Reported post-vaccination CD8+ and CD4+ T cell responses to spike showed substantial breadth. Non-spike TCR breadth did not differ much between vaccine and placebo recipients.

Remarks on this clone: Its antigen is undetermined.

The TCR sequence derives from a human donor who had recovered from COVID-19. The specimen was peripheral blood, collected after recovery from COVID-19. The chain links TRBV5-8 to TRBJ2-1; tentatively, D is TRBD2 (6 bases). CDR3 in amino acids: CASSLGGGIYNEQFF. CDR3 bases: TGTGCCAGCAGCTTGGGTGGGGGGATTTACAATGAGCAGTTCTTC.